Following are 20 T cell receptor beta chains from one sample sequenced in a study of T cells in localized non-small cell lung cancer. Only in-frame clones appear in the TCRdb table, and some are missing; sequencing was by immunoSEQ multiplex PCR. Of around 1,800 clones in the sample, roughly 33% are singletons; the top ten hold roughly 12%. The source was normal lung tissue next to the tumor, collected before any cancer treatment. The receptors come from a woman aged 35 to 70 with stage I lung adenocarcinoma.

This clone was recorded once. The rearrangement uses TRBV30 and TRBJ2-1; the match to TRBD2 covers 8 bases. With 7 bases clipped from V and 9 bases from J, the junction kept 11 bases outside the gene matches. This CDR3 has 13 residues. The germline V gene encodes CDR1 GTSNPN and CDR2 SVGIG (reference sequence). The CDR3, as DNA: TGTGCCTCCCTCCGGGTAGCGGGGAGTGAGCAGTTCTTC. The encoded protein is CASLRVAGSEQFF. The variable domain in full, completed from reference TRBV30 and TRBJ2-1, reads SQTIHQWPATLVQPVGSPLSLECTVEGTSNPNLYWYRQAAGRGLQLLFYSVGIGQISSEVPQNLSASRPQDRQFILSSKKLLLSDSGFYLCASLRVAGSEQFFGPGTRLTVL.

This sequence joins TRBV2 and TRBJ2-1; 15 bases are shared with TRBD2. The CDR3 covers 19 residues. J gave up 0 bases and V 5 bases, and 8 bases lay outside the gene matches. Germline V gene data show CDR1 as SNHLY and CDR2 as FYNNEI. CDR3 sequence: CASSLTGTSGRSSYNEQFF. Here the CDR3 DNA reads TGTGCCAGCAGTCTGACAGGGACTAGCGGGAGGAGCTCCTACAATGAGCAGTTCTTC.

This chain links TRBV30 with TRBJ1-2, with 7 positions matching TRBD1. Germline loops: CDR1 GTSNPN, CDR2 SVGIG (reference sequence). This CDR3 is built from 14 residues. V was pared by 0 bases and J by 3 bases, with 4 bases of the junction left unmatched. In DNA form, the CDR3 reads TGTGCCTGGAGTGTAATAGGGGGCCACTATGGCTACACCTTC. The encoded protein is CAWSVIGGHYGYTF.

By proportion, this clone is large. The chain recombines TRBV19 with TRBJ2-7, with D tentatively TRBD2 (7 bases). This CDR3 is built from 14 residues. Germline CDR1 and CDR2: LNHDA and SQIVND (reference sequence). The ends were cut back, 3 bases at V and 13 bases at J, with 22 bases in the middle. The CDR3 DNA reads TGTGCCAGTAGTATTTATCCAGGGAGGGGGTCCGTATACTTC. Its protein product is CASSIYPGRGSVYF.

Sample share makes this clone medium-sized. V usage is TRBV11-3 and J usage is TRBJ1-1, with D perhaps matching TRBD1 (5 bases). Trimming removed 5 bases from V and 1 base from J, with 11 bases in between. There are 14 residues in the CDR3. In germline, CDR1 is SGHNT, CDR2 YENEEA. CDR3 protein: CASSRQKSNTEAFF. CDR3 bases: TGTGCCAGCAGCCGACAGAAATCGAACACTGAAGCTTTCTTT.

This CDR3 is CASSEGGVGYGYTF. The DNA for the CDR3 is TGTGCCAGCAGTGAGGGAGGGGTAGGCTATGGCTACACCTTC. The chain is built from TRBV25-1 and TRBJ1-2, with D tentatively TRBD1 (5 bases). The CDR3 runs to 14 residues. Per germline, CDR1 MGHDK and CDR2 SYGVNS. V lost 3 bases and J lost 4, with 12 bases in between.

This clone is termed medium-sized. The chain carries TRBV11-3 and TRBJ2-2; TRBD2 is a possible D gene (6 bases). From germline, CDR1 is SGHNT and CDR2 YENEEA. V lost 5 bases, J lost 7 bases, and 17 bases lay in between. The CDR3 extends over 15 amino acids. The CDR3 coding sequence is TGTGCCAGCAGCCCCCCGGGACTTGGTGTCGGGGAGCTGTTTTTT. Translation: CASSPPGLGVGELFF.

This clone was observed a handful of times. This chain connects TRBV5-1 to TRBJ1-4, with D tentatively TRBD1 (5 bases). The CDR3 extends over 16 amino acids. Germline loops: CDR1 SGHRS, CDR2 YFSETQ. V was shortened by 4 bases and J by 6 bases, with 19 bases between the two germline ends. The CDR3 spells CASSPETGLGDEKLFF. The CDR3 DNA reads TGCGCCAGCAGCCCGGAGACGGGGCTGGGGGATGAAAAACTGTTTTTT. Together with reference TRBV5-1 and TRBJ1-4, the CDR3 gives the full variable domain: KAGVTQTPRYLIKTRGQQVTLSCSPISGHRSVSWYQQTPGQGLQFLFEYFSETQRNKGNFPGRFSGRQFSNSRSEMNVSTLELGDSALYLCASSPETGLGDEKLFFGSGTQLSVL.

The rearrangement uses TRBV30 and TRBJ2-5; weak D call: TRBD2 (6 bases). The CDR3 contains 14 residues. Germline V gene sequence: CDR1 GTSNPN, CDR2 SVGIG (reference sequence). The V and J ends lost 1 base and 5 bases respectively, with 14 bases between them. The CDR3 DNA sequence: TGTGCCTGGAGTGCTCCTCGACTAGGGGAGACCCAGTACTTC. Translated, it gives CAWSAPRLGETQYF. Based on the CDR3 plus reference TRBV30 and TRBJ2-5, the full variable domain is SQTIHQWPATLVQPVGSPLSLECTVEGTSNPNLYWYRQAAGRGLQLLFYSVGIGQISSEVPQNLSASRPQDRQFILSSKKLLLSDSGFYLCAWSAPRLGETQYFGPGTRLLVL.

J is TRBJ2-1 and V is TRBV11-3; the D gene is possibly TRBD2 (6 bases). Germline V gene sequence: CDR1 SGHNT, CDR2 YENEEA. The CDR3 runs to 14 residues. V was cut by 2 bases and J by 3 bases, with 8 bases left in between. CDR3 DNA: TGTGCCAGCAGCTTAATGGGAGGCTACAATGAGCAGTTCTTC. This sequence encodes CASSLMGGYNEQFF.

The rearrangement uses TRBV28 and TRBJ1-3; the D is unclear. The CDR3 extends over 14 amino acids. In germline, CDR1 is MDHEN, CDR2 SYDVKM. The V gene lost 3 bases and the J gene lost 2 bases, with 8 bases spanning the gap. Written as DNA, the CDR3 is TGTGCCAGCAGTTTTATTAATACTGGAAACACCATATATTTT. Translation: CASSFINTGNTIYF.

The gene calls are TRBV29-1 and TRBJ2-5; the D gene could be TRBD1 or TRBD2 (6 bases each). Germline assignment: CDR1 SQVTM and CDR2 ANQGSEA. This CDR3 spans 14 amino acids. V shed 1 base and J shed 4 bases, with 13 bases lying between them. The CDR3 here is CSVEVEGVGETQYF. For the CDR3, the DNA is TGCAGCGTTGAAGTGGAGGGGGTTGGAGAGACCCAGTACTTC.

This clone was detected a few times. V gene TRBV19 combines with J gene TRBJ1-4; D not certain. This CDR3 has 15 residues. Trimming cost V 3 bases and J 8 bases, with 16 bases left between them. Per the germline V gene, CDR1 is LNHDA and CDR2 is SQIVND (reference sequence). The CDR3 DNA reads as TGTGCCAGTAGTATTGGGAAGGGAAGGAGAGAAAAACTGTTTTTT. It yields the protein CASSIGKGRREKLFF.

This clone was detected only a few times. The germline gene is not matched at one end of the junction; a read error may be the cause. The rearrangement links TRBV6-8 to TRBJ2-3; D call uncertain. Germline V gene data show CDR1 as MNHGY and CDR2 as SAAAGT. The length of the CDR3 is 12 residues. The CDR3 is CASSDSSDTQYF. DNA of the CDR3: TGTGCCAGCAGTGACTCGAGCGACACGCAGTATTTT.

CDR3 nucleotides: TGTGCCAGCAAACGGGGGGACACCTCCTACGAGCAGTACTTC. It translates to CASKRGDTSYEQYF. The chain employs TRBV28 and TRBJ2-7; TRBD2 is a possible D gene (7 bases). Deletions cut 7 bases from V and 0 bases from J, with 13 bases between. Germline V gives CDR1 MDHEN, CDR2 SYDVKM. This CDR3 is built from 14 residues.

This clone has more than one count but fewer than ten. The rearrangement uses TRBV30 and TRBJ2-5; 9 bases match TRBD1. Germline values: CDR1 GTSNPN, CDR2 SVGIG (reference sequence). The CDR3 spans 16 residues. V gave up 3 bases and J gave up 5 bases; unmatched junction bases: 13. Here the CDR3 reads CAWRGGLTGGRETQYF. The DNA for the CDR3 is TGTGCCTGGAGAGGGGGCCTTACAGGGGGCCGCGAGACCCAGTACTTC. Full variable domain (rest looked up from reference TRBV30 and TRBJ2-5): SQTIHQWPATLVQPVGSPLSLECTVEGTSNPNLYWYRQAAGRGLQLLFYSVGIGQISSEVPQNLSASRPQDRQFILSSKKLLLSDSGFYLCAWRGGLTGGRETQYFGPGTRLLVL.

This clone showed up just a few times. This chain joins TRBV28 and TRBJ1-1; D may be TRBD1 (5 bases). Per germline, CDR1 MDHEN and CDR2 SYDVKM. The CDR3 totals 12 residues. V dropped 3 bases and J dropped 6 bases, with 8 bases sitting between them. The CDR3 spells CASSLSRAEAFF. CDR3 bases: TGTGCCAGCAGTTTGAGCAGGGCTGAAGCTTTCTTT.

This chain uses TRBV19 with TRBJ1-1; the D is unclear. Trimming pared 2 bases from V and 4 bases from J, leaving 11 bases between. The length of the CDR3 is 14 residues. CDR1 and CDR2 from the germline V gene are LNHDA and SQIVND (reference sequence). This CDR3 reads CASSINLRGTEAFF. Here the CDR3 DNA reads TGTGCCAGTAGTATAAATCTGCGGGGCACTGAAGCTTTCTTT.

The chain links TRBV11-3 to TRBJ2-3; perhaps D is TRBD1 or TRBD2 (5 bases each). With 2 bases removed from V and 10 bases from J, the gap between germline ends came to 16 bases. This CDR3 contains 14 residues. CDR1 and CDR2 from the germline V gene are SGHNT and YENEEA. The CDR3 reads CASSLRLRDGSQYF. The CDR3 nucleotides are TGTGCCAGCAGCTTAAGGCTGAGGGACGGATCGCAGTATTTT.

This clone appeared a few times. J is TRBJ1-2 and V is TRBV10-2, with unresolved D. The CDR3 has 13 amino acids. Germline CDR1 reads WSHSY; CDR2 reads SAAADI. Deletions cut 0 bases from V and 6 bases from J, with 8 bases between. The CDR3 loop is CASSESKQNGYTF. CDR3 coding DNA: TGCGCCAGCAGTGAGTCGAAGCAGAATGGCTACACCTTC.